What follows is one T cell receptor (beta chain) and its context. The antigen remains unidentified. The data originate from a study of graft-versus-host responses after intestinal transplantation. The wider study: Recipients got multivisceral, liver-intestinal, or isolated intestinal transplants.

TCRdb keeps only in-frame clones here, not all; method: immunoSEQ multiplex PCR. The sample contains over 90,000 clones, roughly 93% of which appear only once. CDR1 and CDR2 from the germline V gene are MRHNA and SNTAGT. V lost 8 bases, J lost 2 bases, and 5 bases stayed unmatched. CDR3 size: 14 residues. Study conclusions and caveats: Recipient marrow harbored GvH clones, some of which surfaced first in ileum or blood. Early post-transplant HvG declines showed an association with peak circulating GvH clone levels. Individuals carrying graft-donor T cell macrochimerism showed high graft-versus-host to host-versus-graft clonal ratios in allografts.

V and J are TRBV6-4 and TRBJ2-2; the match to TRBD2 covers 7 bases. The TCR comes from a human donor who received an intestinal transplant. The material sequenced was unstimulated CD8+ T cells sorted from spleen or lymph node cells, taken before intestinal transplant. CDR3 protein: CASRSSGNTGELFF. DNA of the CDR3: TGTGCCAGCCGGTCTAGCGGTAACACCGGGGAGCTGTTTTTT.